The rows below give T cell receptor beta chains drawn from one sample of a study of blood T cell repertoires in COVID-19. Sequencing was performed with immunoSEQ multiplex PCR; in TCRdb, only in-frame clones are kept and a portion is missing. The sample consists of approximately 230,000 clones, roughly 80% of them appearing once. What was sequenced was peripheral blood. The origin of the receptors is an elderly man with acute or convalescent COVID-19. The CDR3 runs from the conserved cysteine through the conserved F or W. The D gene is left open where the match is weak. Expanded clones get a size class; other rows say once, few or many, or leave the size out.

.,TRBJ2-7,TRBV27,.,TGTGCCAGCAGTTTACCATCCCACGAGCAGTACTTC,CASSLPSHEQYF
.,TRBJ2-3,TRBV27,.,TGTGCCAGCAGTTACAACCCCCCAGATACGCAGTATTTT,CASSYNPPDTQYF
.,TRBJ2-2,TRBV2,TRBD1,TGTGCCAGCCGGGGACAGCCGAACACCGGGGAGCTGTTTTTT,CASRGQPNTGELFF
.,TRBJ1-2,TRBV10-3,.,TGTGCCATCAGGGACGGGGGTGAGTCCTATGGCTACACCTTC,CAIRDGGESYGYTF
.,TRBJ2-1,TRBV24-1,.,TGTGCCACCAGTGACTCCTTCAATGAGCAGTTCTTC,CATSDSFNEQFF
.,TRBJ2-5,TRBV5-4,.,TGTGCCAGCAGACTGGACAAAACCCAGTACTTC,CASRLDKTQYF
.,TRBJ2-3,TRBV2,TRBD2,TGTGCCAGCACCAGATTAGCGGGGAGCACAGATACGCAGTATTTT,CASTRLAGSTDTQYF
.,TRBJ1-6,TRBV12-3/TRBV12-4,.,TGTGCCAGCACCAACGGTTCACCCCTCCACTTT,CASTNGSPLHF
.,TRBJ2-5,TRBV3-1/TRBV3-2,TRBD2,TGTGCCAGCAGCCAAGACCTCGGCGGGAGGGCCGCAAAAAACCAAGAGACCCAGTACTTC,CASSQDLGGRAAKNQETQYF
.,TRBJ1-6,TRBV9,.,TGTGCCAGCAGCCCCCGCGGGGTAATTTCACCCCTCCACTTT,CASSPRGVISPLHF
.,TRBJ1-4,TRBV2,.,TGTGCCAGCAGTGAATACAGGGCTAATGAAAAACTGTTTTTT,CASSEYRANEKLFF
.,TRBJ1-4,TRBV2,TRBD1,TGTGCCAGCAGTCTCCCCGGGACAGGGGATGAAAAACTGTTTTTT,CASSLPGTGDEKLFF
.,TRBJ1-5,TRBV7-8,.,TGTGCCAGCAGCCTCCAGGACAGTTACAATCAGCCCCAGCATTTT,CASSLQDSYNQPQHF
.,TRBJ2-3,TRBV15,TRBD2,TGTGCCACCAGCAGAGTTGGAGCTAGCGGATTCACAGATACGCAGTATTTT,CATSRVGASGFTDTQYF
few,TRBJ1-6,TRBV15,.,TGTGCCACCAGCACAGGGGACCAGTTCGGGACCGCTTATAATTCACCCCTCCACTTT,CATSTGDQFGTAYNSPLHF
.,TRBJ2-1,TRBV7-2,TRBD2,TGTGCCAGCAGCTTAGAAGCGGGACTAGCGGGGGTACAACTTGAGCAGTTCTTC,CASSLEAGLAGVQLEQFF
.,TRBJ2-5,TRBV24-1,TRBD1,TGTGCCATAAAAGGCAGGGGGCGAATAGAGACCCAGTACTTC,CAIKGRGRIETQYF
.,TRBJ2-1,TRBV6-5,TRBD2,TGTGCCAGCGGCTACATAGCGGGACACAATGAGCAGTTCTTC,CASGYIAGHNEQFF
.,TRBJ1-6,TRBV18,.,TGTGCCAGCTCACCTCAACAGGGTAACTCACCCCTCCACTTT,CASSPQQGNSPLHF
.,TRBJ1-1,TRBV5-1,.,TGCGCCAGCAGCTTGTCTCGCCCGGGCACTGAAGCTTTCTTT,CASSLSRPGTEAFF
.,TRBJ2-1,TRBV7-8,TRBD1,TGTGCCAGCAGCTCCGACAGGGTGAGTGAGCAGTTCTTC,CASSSDRVSEQFF
.,TRBJ1-2,TRBV5-1,TRBD1,TGCGCCAGCAGCTTTTCAGGACAGGGGAATGATGGCTACACCTTC,CASSFSGQGNDGYTF
.,TRBJ2-2,TRBV6-5,TRBD1,TGTGCCAGCAGACCCGGGACAGGGGAAAACGGGGAGCTGTTTTTT,CASRPGTGENGELFF
.,TRBJ1-6,TRBV5-1,.,TGCGCCAGCAGCTTGGTTGGGGGCGAAAATTCACCCCTCCACTTT,CASSLVGGENSPLHF
.,TRBJ1-2,TRBV5-5,.,TGTGCCAGCAGCTCGGGACAAGTCTATGGCTACACCTTC,CASSSGQVYGYTF
.,TRBJ1-4,TRBV7-2,TRBD1,TGTGCCAGCAGCTTAACACTGGGACAGGGCAGGATAAAACTGTTTTTT,CASSLTLGQGRIKLFF
few,TRBJ1-1,TRBV23-1,TRBD1,TGCGCCAGCAGTCAACCCTGGGACAGGGGCTCTTCGTTGAACACTGAAGCTTTCTTT,CASSQPWDRGSSLNTEAFF
few,TRBJ1-1,TRBV12-3/TRBV12-4,.,TGTGCCAGCAGTTTGGGGCGCACTGAAGCTTTCTTT,CASSLGRTEAFF
few,TRBJ1-1,TRBV12-3/TRBV12-4,.,TGTGCCAGCAGTTTAAGCTCCAACACTGAAGCTTTCTTT,CASSLSSNTEAFF
once,TRBJ2-7,TRBV5-1,.,TGCGCCAGCAGCTTTCTTAGCGCCGGCTCCTACGAGCAGTACTTC,CASSFLSAGSYEQYF
.,TRBJ2-7,TRBV9,TRBD2,TGTGCCAGCAGCGTAGTTGGTAGCGGGGGATACGAGCAGTACTTC,CASSVVGSGGYEQYF
.,TRBJ1-2,TRBV25-1,TRBD1,TGTGCCAGCACCCAGGGGGTGGGCTACACCTTC,CASTQGVGYTF
.,TRBJ1-6,TRBV18,.,TGTGCCAGCTCACCAACATCCTATAATTCACCCCTCCACTTT,CASSPTSYNSPLHF
.,TRBJ1-3,TRBV18,.,TGTGCCAGCTCACCCCCAGGGACTTCCCGTAACACCATATATTTT,CASSPPGTSRNTIYF
once,TRBJ2-7,TRBV3-1/TRBV3-2,.,TGTGCCAGCAGCCAAATGGGGGGGGCCAGCTACGAGCAGTACTTC,CASSQMGGASYEQYF
once,TRBJ2-3,TRBV4-2,.,TGTGCCAGCAGCGTGGGCGGACTAGGGGGAACAGATACGCAGTATTTT,CASSVGGLGGTDTQYF
once,TRBJ1-6,TRBV2,.,TGTGCCAGCAGTGAATCAGGGAGGGTATCACCCCTCCACTTT,CASSESGRVSPLHF
.,TRBJ2-5,TRBV4-1,.,TGCGCCAGCAGCCAAGATCGGGGTCTTCAAGAGACCCAGTACTTC,CASSQDRGLQETQYF
.,TRBJ2-2,TRBV5-1,.,TGCGCCAGCAGCCTCCAACCGCAGGGTGGAAGCGGGGAGCTGTTTTTT,CASSLQPQGGSGELFF
.,TRBJ2-5,TRBV7-9,.,TGTGCCAGCAGCCGTGGGCCGCCTTACTCCATCCAAGAGACCCAGTACTTC,CASSRGPPYSIQETQYF
.,TRBJ2-1,TRBV5-8,TRBD1,TGTGCCAGCAGCCGGGACAGGGGATCTCTAATGGAGCAGTTCTTC,CASSRDRGSLMEQFF
.,TRBJ1-2,TRBV6-1,.,TGTGCCAGCAGTGAATATCAGGGAAGGAGTGGCTACACCTTC,CASSEYQGRSGYTF
.,TRBJ2-7,TRBV10-3,TRBD1,TGTGCCATCAGTGAGCCGGGACAGATTACATCCGAGCAGTACTTC,CAISEPGQITSEQYF
once,TRBJ1-1,TRBV15,.,TGTGCCACCAGCAGAGATAGGGGATCGAACACTGAAGCTTTCTTT,CATSRDRGSNTEAFF
.,TRBJ2-1,TRBV3-1/TRBV3-2,TRBD1,TGTGCCAGCAGCCGAAAGGGGGCGCGCTATGAGCAGTTCTTC,CASSRKGARYEQFF